Here is one T cell receptor (beta chain) with its context. Germline lookup yields CDR1 SGHTA and CDR2 FQGNSA. This CDR3 is built from 13 residues. Deletions cut 4 bases from V and 10 bases from J, with 14 bases between. This sample is part of a study of T cells after yellow fever vaccination. One entry per CDR3 protein, called by TCRdb with MiXCR from the 5' RACE reads. The table includes about 550,000 distinct CDR3 sequences, roughly 21% detected once. The material sequenced was PBMCs, taken 15 days after the yellow fever booster vaccination. The receptor comes from a young man who received the YFV17D yellow fever vaccine. This rearrangement joins TRBV7-2 to TRBJ2-1; tentative D call: TRBD2 (6 bases). CDR3 protein: CASSSRVAVEQFF. The CDR3 DNA reads TGTGCCAGCAGCTCTCGCGTAGCGGTCGAGCAGTTCTTC. The complete variable domain, with remaining parts taken from reference TRBV7-2 and TRBJ2-1, reads GAGVSQSPSNKVTEKGKDVELRCDPISGHTALYWYRQSLGQGLEFLIYFQGNSAPDKSGLPSDRFSAERTGGSVSTLTIQRTQQEDSAVYLCASSSRVAVEQFFGPGTRLTVL.